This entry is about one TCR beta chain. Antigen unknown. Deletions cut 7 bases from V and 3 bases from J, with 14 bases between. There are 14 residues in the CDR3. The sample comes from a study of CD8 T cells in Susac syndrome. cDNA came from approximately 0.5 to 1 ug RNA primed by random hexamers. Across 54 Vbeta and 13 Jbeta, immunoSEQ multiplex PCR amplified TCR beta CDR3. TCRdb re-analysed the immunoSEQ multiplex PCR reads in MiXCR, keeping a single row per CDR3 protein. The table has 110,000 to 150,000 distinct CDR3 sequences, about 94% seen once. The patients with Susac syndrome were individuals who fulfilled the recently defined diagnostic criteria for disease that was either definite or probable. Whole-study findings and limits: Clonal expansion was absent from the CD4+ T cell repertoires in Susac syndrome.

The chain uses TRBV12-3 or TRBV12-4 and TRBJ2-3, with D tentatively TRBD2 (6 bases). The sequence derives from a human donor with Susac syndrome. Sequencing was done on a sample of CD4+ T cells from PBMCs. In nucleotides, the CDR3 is TGTGCCAGCACCCTGGGGGGATCTACAGATACGCAGTATTTT. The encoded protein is CASTLGGSTDTQYF.